The 5 T cell receptor beta chains below come from one sample, sequenced in a study of cytomegalovirus exposure and HLA in healthy donors. The primer mix had 60 Vbeta and 13 Jbeta primers. Measured with immunoSEQ multiplex PCR; TCRdb has only the in-frame clones, and not every one. Altogether around 140,000 clones are present, around 65% being singletons, with the ten largest covering 6.5%. The material sequenced was PBMCs. All receptors come from a woman aged 55-75 years in good health and CMV-seronegative.

V usage is TRBV6-5 and J usage is TRBJ2-7; TRBD2 is a possible D gene (6 bases). Germline values: CDR1 MNHEY, CDR2 SVGAGI. This CDR3 comprises 13 residues. V shed 4 bases and J shed 1 base, with 8 bases lying between them. DNA for the CDR3: TGTGCCAGCAGTTGGGGGGATTCCTACGAGCAGTACTTC. Translation: CASSWGDSYEQYF.

The V gene is TRBV7-6, the J gene TRBJ1-4; 8 positions match TRBD1. The V and J ends lost 5 bases and 8 bases, in that order; junction bases with no gene match: 10. The CDR3 consists of 15 residues. Germline-derived CDR1 and CDR2 are SGHVS and FNYEAQ. The CDR3 loop reads CASSPRTGKREKLFF. The CDR3 bases are TGTGCCAGCAGCCCCCGGACAGGGAAAAGAGAAAAACTGTTTTTT.

This chain uses TRBV9 with TRBJ2-7, with 12 bases fitting TRBD2. In germline, CDR1 is SGDLS, CDR2 YYNGEE. This CDR3 has 15 amino acids. Trimming cost V 0 bases and J 5 bases; bases outside gene matches: 3. In DNA, the CDR3 is TGTGCCAGCAGCGTAGGGCTAGCGGGAGGGAACGAGCAGTACTTC. This sequence encodes CASSVGLAGGNEQYF.

The V gene is TRBV9, the J gene TRBJ2-1, with 7 bases lining up with TRBD1. The length of the CDR3 is 14 residues. Germline CDR1 SGDLS, CDR2 YYNGEE. The V gene end was trimmed by 0 bases and the J gene end by 7 bases; junction bases not matched to a gene: 4. CDR3 sequence reads: CASSVAAQGNEQFF. The CDR3 nucleotides are TGTGCCAGCAGCGTAGCCGCACAGGGGAATGAGCAGTTCTTC.

This chain connects TRBV7-2 to TRBJ2-2; perhaps TRBD2 as D (7 bases). The CDR3 is made up of 14 amino acids. Germline-derived CDR1 and CDR2 are SGHTA and FQGNSA. With 0 bases removed from V and 6 bases from J, the gap between germline ends came to 8 bases. The CDR3 sequence: CASSLAGGAGELFF. The CDR3 DNA follows: TGTGCCAGCAGCTTAGCAGGGGGGGCCGGGGAGCTGTTTTTT.